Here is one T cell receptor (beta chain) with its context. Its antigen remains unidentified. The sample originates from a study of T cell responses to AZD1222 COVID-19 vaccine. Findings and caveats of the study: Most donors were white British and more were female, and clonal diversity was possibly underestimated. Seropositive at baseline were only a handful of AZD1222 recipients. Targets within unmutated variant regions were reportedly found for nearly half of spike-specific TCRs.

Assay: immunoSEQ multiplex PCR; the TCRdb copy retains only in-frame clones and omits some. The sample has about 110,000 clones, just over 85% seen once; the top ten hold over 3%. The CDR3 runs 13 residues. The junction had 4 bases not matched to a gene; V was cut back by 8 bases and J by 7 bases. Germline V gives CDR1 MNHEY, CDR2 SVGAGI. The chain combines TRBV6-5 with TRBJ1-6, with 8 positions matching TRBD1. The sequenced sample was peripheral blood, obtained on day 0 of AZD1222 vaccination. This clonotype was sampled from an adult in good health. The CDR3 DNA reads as TGTGCCAGCCGGTGGGACAGGAATTCACCCCTCCACTTT. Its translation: CASRWDRNSPLHF.